The T cell receptor beta chain described here comes from a study of OX40 agonist ivuxolimab in advanced cancers. Looking at the study overall: Participants, 75% to 85% male, averaged roughly 60 years of age, ranging from roughly 20 to 85.

Data came from immunoSEQ multiplex PCR; TCRdb stores just in-frame clones and leaves some out. The data contain approximately 18,000 clones, roughly 85% of them singletons. Anyone with autoimmune disease history or systemic immunosuppression was excluded. The length of the CDR3 is 14 residues. Per the germline V gene, CDR1 is SGHVS and CDR2 is FNYEAQ. The germline V and J ends were trimmed by 0 bases and 5 bases, with 9 bases remaining between them. Study-wide results and caveats: Doses of 0.1 to 3.0 mg/kg were accompanied by clonal expansion of CD4+ and CD8+ blood T cells by week 6.

This clone was counted once. Its antigen is still unknown. The sequence derives from an adult with an advanced solid tumor such as melanoma, head and neck, liver or kidney cancer. The genes are TRBV7-6 and TRBJ2-3, with D unclear. Sequencing used CD4+ or CD8+ T cells sorted from blood, obtained in a trial of the OX40 agonist ivuxolimab. CDR3 loop: CASSLAYDRDTQYF. The CDR3 coding sequence is TGTGCCAGCAGCTTAGCGTACGATAGAGATACGCAGTATTTT.